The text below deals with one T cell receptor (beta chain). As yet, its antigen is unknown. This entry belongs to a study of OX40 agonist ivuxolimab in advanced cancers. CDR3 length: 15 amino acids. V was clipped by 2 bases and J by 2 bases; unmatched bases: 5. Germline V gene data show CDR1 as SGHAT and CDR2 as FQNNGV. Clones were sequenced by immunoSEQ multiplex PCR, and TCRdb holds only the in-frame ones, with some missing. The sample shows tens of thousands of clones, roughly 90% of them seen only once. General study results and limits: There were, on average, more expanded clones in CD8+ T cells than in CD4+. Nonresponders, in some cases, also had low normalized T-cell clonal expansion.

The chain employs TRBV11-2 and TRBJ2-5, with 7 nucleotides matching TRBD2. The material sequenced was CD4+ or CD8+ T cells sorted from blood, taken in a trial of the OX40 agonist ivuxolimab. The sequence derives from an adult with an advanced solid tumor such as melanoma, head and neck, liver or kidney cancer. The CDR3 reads CASSLLAEIQETQYF. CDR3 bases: TGTGCCAGCAGCTTACTAGCGGAGATTCAAGAGACCCAGTACTTC. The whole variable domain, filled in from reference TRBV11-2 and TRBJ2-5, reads EAGVAQSPRYKIIEKRQSVAFWCNPISGHATLYWYQQILGQGPKLLIQFQNNGVVDDSQLPKDRFSAERLKGVDSTLKIQPAKLEDSAVYLCASSLLAEIQETQYFGPGTRLLVL.